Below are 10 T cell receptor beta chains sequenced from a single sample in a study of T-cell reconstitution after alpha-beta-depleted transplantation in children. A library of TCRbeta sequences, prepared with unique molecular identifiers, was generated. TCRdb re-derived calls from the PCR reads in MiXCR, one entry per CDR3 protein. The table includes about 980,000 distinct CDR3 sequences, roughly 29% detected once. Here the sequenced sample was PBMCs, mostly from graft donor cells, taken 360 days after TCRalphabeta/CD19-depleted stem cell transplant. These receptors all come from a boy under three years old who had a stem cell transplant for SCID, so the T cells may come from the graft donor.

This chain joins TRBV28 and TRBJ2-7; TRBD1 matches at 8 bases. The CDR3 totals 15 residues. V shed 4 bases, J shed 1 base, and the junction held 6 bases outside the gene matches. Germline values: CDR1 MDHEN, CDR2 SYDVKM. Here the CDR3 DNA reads TGTGCCAGCAGTTCTCATCGGACAGGGTCCTACGAGCAGTACTTC. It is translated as CASSSHRTGSYEQYF.

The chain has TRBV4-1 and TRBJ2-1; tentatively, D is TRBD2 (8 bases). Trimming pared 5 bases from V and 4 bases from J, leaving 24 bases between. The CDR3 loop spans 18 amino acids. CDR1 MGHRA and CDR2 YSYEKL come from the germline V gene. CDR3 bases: TGCGCCAGCAGCTCGGGGGGGGCCGGGACAGATTTTTACAATGAGCAGTTCTTC. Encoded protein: CASSSGGAGTDFYNEQFF.

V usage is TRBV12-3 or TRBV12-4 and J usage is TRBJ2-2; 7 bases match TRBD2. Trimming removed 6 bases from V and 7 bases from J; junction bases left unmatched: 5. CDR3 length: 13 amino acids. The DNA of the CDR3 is TGTGCCAGCAGCCCCGAGCGGGGCGGGGAGCTGTTTTTT. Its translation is CASSPERGGELFF.

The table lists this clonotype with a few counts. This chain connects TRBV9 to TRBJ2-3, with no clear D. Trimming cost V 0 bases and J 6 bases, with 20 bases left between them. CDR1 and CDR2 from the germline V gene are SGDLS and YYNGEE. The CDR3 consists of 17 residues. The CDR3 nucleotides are TGTGCCAGCAGCGTAGGGACCCGCCAAGGCATGAGGGATACGCAGTATTTT. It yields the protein CASSVGTRQGMRDTQYF.

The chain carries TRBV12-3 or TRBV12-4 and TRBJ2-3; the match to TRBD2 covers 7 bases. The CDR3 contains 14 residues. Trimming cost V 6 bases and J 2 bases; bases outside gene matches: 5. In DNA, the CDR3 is TGTGCCAGCAGCCGGGAGGCCGACACAGATACGCAGTATTTT. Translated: CASSREADTDTQYF.

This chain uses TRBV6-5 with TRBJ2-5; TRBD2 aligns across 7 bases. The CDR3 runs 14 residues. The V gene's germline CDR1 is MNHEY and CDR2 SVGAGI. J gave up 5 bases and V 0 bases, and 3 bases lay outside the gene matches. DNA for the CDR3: TGTGCCAGCAGTTACTCGGGGCGGGGGGAGACCCAGTACTTC. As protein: CASSYSGRGETQYF.

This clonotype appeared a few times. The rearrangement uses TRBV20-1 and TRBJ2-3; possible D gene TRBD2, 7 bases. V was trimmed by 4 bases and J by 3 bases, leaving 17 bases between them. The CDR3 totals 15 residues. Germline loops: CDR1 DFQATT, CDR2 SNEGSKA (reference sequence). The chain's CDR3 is CSAKGGEGTTDTQYF. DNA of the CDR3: TGCAGTGCTAAGGGGGGGGAGGGTACGACAGATACGCAGTATTTT.

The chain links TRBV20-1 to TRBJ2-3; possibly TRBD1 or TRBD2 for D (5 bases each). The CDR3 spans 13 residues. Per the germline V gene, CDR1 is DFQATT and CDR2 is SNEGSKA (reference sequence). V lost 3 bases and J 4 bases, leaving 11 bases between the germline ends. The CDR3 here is CSASPLGADTQYF. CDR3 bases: TGCAGTGCTAGCCCGTTGGGGGCAGATACGCAGTATTTT.

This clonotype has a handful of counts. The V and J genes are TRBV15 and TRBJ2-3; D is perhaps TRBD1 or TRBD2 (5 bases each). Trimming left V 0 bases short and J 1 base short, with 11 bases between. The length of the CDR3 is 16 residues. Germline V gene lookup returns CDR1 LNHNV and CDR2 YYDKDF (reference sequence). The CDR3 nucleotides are TGTGCCACCAGCAGAGATACGGGGCTCGGCACAGATACGCAGTATTTT. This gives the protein CATSRDTGLGTDTQYF.

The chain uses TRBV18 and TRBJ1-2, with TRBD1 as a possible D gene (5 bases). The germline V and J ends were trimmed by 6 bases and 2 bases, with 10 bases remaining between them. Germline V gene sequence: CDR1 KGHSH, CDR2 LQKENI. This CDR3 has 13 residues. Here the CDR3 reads CASSARDNYGYTF. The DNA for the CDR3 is TGTGCCAGCTCCGCCCGGGACAACTATGGCTACACCTTC.